These 27 T cell receptor beta chains came from one sample sequenced in a study of shared clonotypes between healthy human individuals. Produced via immunoSEQ multiplex PCR; TCRdb's table is partial and in-frame only. The data show hundreds of thousands of clones, 95% to 96% seen once. Naive CD8 cells were CD45RO-negative, positively selected for CCR7, excluding terminally differentiated effector memory CD45RA+ cells. Sequences were obtained from naive CD8+ T cells sorted from blood. Receptors originate from a young woman in good health.

V is TRBV28 and J is TRBJ2-7; 12 nucleotides match TRBD2. V lost 5 bases and J lost 2; bases outside the gene matches: 7. Germline V gene data show CDR1 as MDHEN and CDR2 as SYDVKM. The CDR3 extends over 16 amino acids. CDR3 amino acids: CASSARTSGTTYEQYF. CDR3 bases: TGTGCCAGCAGTGCCCGGACTAGCGGGACCACCTACGAGCAGTACTTC.

With regard to this clone: A read error may explain this, as a much larger clone is one base away. The rearrangement joins TRBV27 to TRBJ2-5; D not certain. The end of the DNA aligns better with TRBJ2-7, so the J call may be wrong. Looked up from germline, CDR1 is MNHEY and CDR2 is SMNVEV (reference sequence). This CDR3 is built from 11 residues. The CDR3 DNA reads TGTGCCAGCAGTTTGGTCTACGAGCAGTACTTC. Protein: CASSLVYEQYF.

The CDR3 region has the DNA TGTGCCAGCAGTGGCCGGGACTACTACGAGCAGTACTTC. Its translation is CASSGRDYYEQYF. The rearrangement joins TRBV2 to TRBJ2-5, with 7 bases aligning to TRBD2. With the DNA end fitting TRBJ2-7 better, the J assignment may be wrong. The CDR3 spans 13 residues. In germline, CDR1 is SNHLY, CDR2 FYNNEI.

The chain recombines TRBV27 with TRBJ2-2; D possibly corresponds to TRBD2 (6 bases). The V end was cut by 10 bases, the J end by 3 bases, with 12 bases between. The germline V gene has CDR1 MNHEY and CDR2 SMNVEV (reference sequence). The CDR3 is 13 residues long. In nucleotides, the CDR3 is TGTGCCATCGGACGGGGGTACACCGGGGAGCTGTTTTTT. Protein sequence: CAIGRGYTGELFF.

V and J are TRBV4-1 and TRBJ1-1; D is ambiguous. The CDR3 is 15 amino acids. The V end lost 6 bases, the J end lost 1 base, and 15 bases lay between the germline ends. Germline V gene lookup returns CDR1 MGHRA and CDR2 YSYEKL. For the CDR3, the DNA is TGCGCCAGCAGTGTAGGCGGCCTGGGGAACACTGAAGCTTTCTTT. Translation gives CASSVGGLGNTEAFF.

This chain connects TRBV7-9 to TRBJ1-4, with 7 bases fitting TRBD1. Germline-derived CDR1 and CDR2 are SEHNR and FQNEAQ (reference sequence). Trimming at V came to 2 bases and at J to 3 bases, leaving 3 bases not matched to a gene. The CDR3 has 15 amino acids. DNA for the CDR3: TGTGCCAGCAGCTTACAGGGGGGAGCTAATGAAAAACTGTTTTTT. Its translation is CASSLQGGANEKLFF.

The chain links TRBV28 to TRBJ1-2; unclear D gene. V lost 3 bases to trimming and J lost 3 bases, with 8 bases between them. The CDR3 has 13 amino acids. Germline CDR1 is MDHEN and CDR2 is SYDVKM. CDR3 sequence: CASSFGTHYGYTF. CDR3 sequence (DNA): TGTGCCAGCAGTTTCGGCACCCACTATGGCTACACCTTC.

The rearrangement joins TRBV28 to TRBJ2-5; 7 bases agree with TRBD2. The DNA end favors TRBJ2-7, so the J call may be wrong. CDR1 and CDR2 (germline): MDHEN, SYDVKM. The CDR3 has 13 residues. As DNA, the CDR3 is TGTGCCAGCAGTTTGCGGGGGTCAGGCGAGCAGTACTTC. Its translation is CASSLRGSGEQYF.

The rearrangement joins TRBV15 to TRBJ1-5, with D hard to call. V was shortened by 0 bases and J by 4 bases, with 13 bases between the two germline ends. Germline values: CDR1 LNHNV, CDR2 YYDKDF (reference sequence). The CDR3 is 16 amino acids. Written as DNA, the CDR3 is TGTGCCACCAGCAGAGACCATAGGACGGGTAATCAGCCCCAGCATTTT. Its translation: CATSRDHRTGNQPQHF.

The chain links TRBV5-6 to TRBJ2-3; D is unresolved. Trimming took off 0 bases at V and 6 bases at J, with 11 bases between the two ends. There are 14 residues in the CDR3. Germline V gene sequence: CDR1 SGHDT, CDR2 YYEEEE. DNA for the CDR3: TGTGCCAGCAGCTTGGTAGGGTTCCCGGATACGCAGTATTTT. This codes for CASSLVGFPDTQYF.

The chain is built from TRBV27 and TRBJ2-1; D is uncertain. V was pared by 3 bases and J by 5 bases, with 5 bases between. The CDR3 runs to 12 residues. Germline values: CDR1 MNHEY, CDR2 SMNVEV (reference sequence). CDR3: CASSFQNNEQFF. The DNA for the CDR3 is TGTGCCAGCAGTTTCCAGAACAATGAGCAGTTCTTC.

This clone was counted a single time. The rearrangement joins TRBV10-1 to TRBJ2-3; the D is unclear. Deletions cut 2 bases from V and 5 bases from J, with 5 bases between. Germline CDR1 is WNHNN and CDR2 is SYGVQD (reference sequence). The CDR3 is 12 amino acids. CDR3 in amino acids: CASSEERDTQYF. DNA of the CDR3: TGCGCCAGCAGTGAGGAGAGAGATACGCAGTATTTT.

J is TRBJ2-7 and V is TRBV5-8; possible D gene TRBD2, 5 bases. Trimming left V 2 bases short and J 8 bases short, with 8 bases between. Looked up from germline, CDR1 is SGHTS and CDR2 is YDEGEE. The length of the CDR3 is 11 residues. The CDR3 loop is CASSFPGKQYF. CDR3 nucleotide sequence: TGTGCCAGCAGCTTCCCCGGGAAGCAGTACTTC. Looking up the rest from reference TRBV5-8 and TRBJ2-7 gives the full variable domain: EAGVTQSPTHLIKTRGQQATLRCSPISGHTSVYWYQQALGLGLQFLLWYDEGEERNRGNFPPRFSGRQFPNYSSELNVNALELEDSALYLCASSFPGKQYFGPGTRLTVT.

The rearrangement joins TRBV15 to TRBJ2-2; D ambiguous. Trimming took 3 bases from V and 5 from J, leaving 10 bases between them. The CDR3 consists of 14 residues. Germline V gene data show CDR1 as LNHNV and CDR2 as YYDKDF (reference sequence). The CDR3 DNA reads TGTGCCACCAGCAGTTATCGGGCGACCGGGGAGCTGTTTTTT. It yields the protein CATSSYRATGELFF.

This rearrangement joins TRBV9 to TRBJ2-1; TRBD2 is a possible D gene (6 bases). Between the trimmed V and J ends, which lost 3 bases and 3 bases, there was a span of 10 bases. Germline CDR1 reads SGDLS; CDR2 reads YYNGEE. The CDR3 totals 14 residues. CDR3 bases: TGTGCCAGCAGCGGGGACTCGTACTACAATGAGCAGTTCTTC. Amino acid sequence: CASSGDSYYNEQFF.

This chain connects TRBV27 to TRBJ2-1, with 8 bases matching TRBD1. Germline lookup yields CDR1 MNHEY and CDR2 SMNVEV (reference sequence). V lost 5 bases to trimming and J lost 2 bases; unmatched junction nucleotides: 2. The CDR3 covers 14 residues. In nucleotides, the CDR3 is TGTGCCAGCAGTAACAGGGGGACCTACAATGAGCAGTTCTTC. It translates to CASSNRGTYNEQFF.

This chain links TRBV5-8 with TRBJ1-2; 9 nucleotides agree with TRBD1. J was trimmed by 7 bases and V by 2 bases; bases with no gene match: 6. The CDR3 is 14 amino acids. From germline, CDR1 is SGHTS and CDR2 YDEGEE. This CDR3 reads CASSLGTGFVGYTF. CDR3 coding DNA: TGTGCCAGCAGCTTAGGGACAGGGTTCGTTGGCTACACCTTC.

The rearrangement links TRBV9 to TRBJ2-1; 9 nucleotides match TRBD1. Germline V gene sequence: CDR1 SGDLS, CDR2 YYNGEE. CDR3 size: 15 residues. Trimming took 3 bases from V and 9 from J; bases not matched to a gene: 10. CDR3 bases: TGTGCCAGCAGCGGACCGGGACAGGGTGTCGGTGAGCAGTTCTTC. It specifies CASSGPGQGVGEQFF.

V gene TRBV10-3 combines with J gene TRBJ2-1; D is perhaps TRBD2 (6 bases). CDR1 is ENHRY and CDR2 is SYGVKD in the germline V gene. V was shortened by 3 bases and J by 5 bases, with 11 bases between the two germline ends. This CDR3 contains 14 residues. The CDR3 is CAISDRETHNEQFF. The CDR3 DNA is TGTGCCATCAGTGATCGGGAGACCCACAATGAGCAGTTCTTC.

As regards this clone: No DNA is shown, since the ends of the CDR3 on it are uncertain; the CDR3 is the one TCRdb lists. This chain joins TRBV6-5 and TRBJ2-3; TRBD1, the D gene given by the table, was not confirmed from the DNA. Germline V gene lookup returns CDR1 MNHEY and CDR2 SVGAGI. The CDR3 is 15 amino acids long, termini counted. The CDR3 protein is CASSTSDRGPDTQYF.

This rearrangement joins TRBV5-1 to TRBJ1-1, with D possibly being TRBD1 (5 bases). Trimming cost V 0 bases and J 1 base, with 13 bases left between them. CDR1 and CDR2 from the germline V gene are SGHRS and YFSETQ. The length of the CDR3 is 16 residues. CDR3 bases: TGCGCCAGCAGCTTGGGTCTGGGGCTTGGGAACACTGAAGCTTTCTTT. Encoded protein: CASSLGLGLGNTEAFF.

The chain links TRBV19 to TRBJ2-7, with 7 bases identical to TRBD2. V was clipped by 1 base and J by 6 bases; unmatched bases: 6. The germline gives CDR1 LNHDA, CDR2 SQIVND (reference sequence). This CDR3 spans 14 amino acids. CDR3 in DNA: TGTGCCAGTAGTATAGCGGGAGGAACTGGCGAGCAGTACTTC. This gives the protein CASSIAGGTGEQYF.

The chain is built from TRBV5-6 and TRBJ1-5, with D perhaps matching TRBD1 (6 bases). Germline assignment: CDR1 SGHDT and CDR2 YYEEEE. V lost 0 bases and J 0 bases, leaving 10 bases between the germline ends. This CDR3 has 16 amino acids. The CDR3 protein is CASSLAGGYSNQPQHF. CDR3 in DNA: TGTGCCAGCAGCTTGGCCGGGGGCTATAGCAATCAGCCCCAGCATTTT.

The rearrangement uses TRBV9 and TRBJ1-6; D gene ambiguous. The V end lost 4 bases, the J end lost 7 bases, and 15 bases lay between the germline ends. This CDR3 spans 15 amino acids. The germline gives CDR1 SGDLS, CDR2 YYNGEE. The CDR3 region is CASSIGGAGNSPLHF. The CDR3 nucleotides are TGTGCCAGCAGCATCGGAGGCGCTGGGAATTCACCCCTCCACTTT. Complete variable domain (other parts from reference TRBV9 and TRBJ1-6): DSGVTQTPKHLITATGQRVTLRCSPRSGDLSVYWYQQSLDQGLQFLIQYYNGEERAKGNILERFSAQQFPDLHSELNLSSLELGDSALYFCASSIGGAGNSPLHFGNGTRLTVT.

The rearrangement joins TRBV4-2 to TRBJ1-4, with D tentatively TRBD1 (6 bases). The CDR3 sequence is 15 residues long. Trimming took off 0 bases at V and 6 bases at J, with 11 bases between the two ends. Germline CDR1 reads LGHNA; CDR2 reads YNFKEQ. CDR3 sequence: CASSQDQGLDEKLFF. As DNA, the CDR3 is TGTGCCAGCAGCCAAGATCAGGGGCTGGATGAAAAACTGTTTTTT.

The chain carries TRBV6-5 and TRBJ2-7; 7 nucleotides line up with TRBD1. V lost 0 bases and J lost 3; bases outside the gene matches: 5. Germline CDR1 is MNHEY and CDR2 is SVGAGI. This CDR3 comprises 15 residues. The CDR3 here is CASSYSGTEFYEQYF. In nucleotides, the CDR3 is TGTGCCAGCAGTTACTCAGGGACAGAGTTCTACGAGCAGTACTTC.

The CDR3 spells CASSYTDTQYF. The CDR3 DNA sequence: TGTGCCAGCAGCTACACAGATACGCAGTATTTT. This rearrangement joins TRBV7-9 to TRBJ2-3; the D is unclear. Trimming took 4 bases from V and 2 from J, leaving 1 base between them. The CDR3 totals 11 residues. In germline, CDR1 is SEHNR, CDR2 FQNEAQ (reference sequence).